The 14 T cell receptor beta chains below come from one sample, sequenced in a study of Graves' ophthalmopathy and Graves' hyperthyroidism. Amplification of TCR beta CDR3 regions used RNA transcripts. The first round was an RT-PCR with HTBI primers, and the second round was a multiplex PCR. One entry per CDR3 protein, called by TCRdb with MiXCR from the multiplex PCR reads. The table lists hundreds of thousands of distinct CDR3 sequences, roughly 20% of them singletons. The specimen was peripheral blood. The receptors originated from a young woman with stable Graves' hyperthyroidism.

This clonotype appeared many times. The V and J genes are TRBV20-1 and TRBJ2-4, with 8 bases that match TRBD2. The ends lost 1 base at V and 0 bases at J; junction bases unmatched: 5. This CDR3 is 16 amino acids long. CDR1 and CDR2 (germline): DFQATT, SNEGSKA (reference sequence). As DNA, the CDR3 is TGCAGTGCTAGAGTTGTAGCGGGATCAGCCAAAAACATTCAGTACTTC. It encodes CSARVVAGSAKNIQYF.

The DNA of the CDR3 is TGTGCCAGCAGCGAGTGGTCCACGGGCGCTGAGACCCAGTACTTC. Translation gives CASSEWSTGAETQYF. This chain links TRBV25-1 with TRBJ2-5; D ambiguous. This CDR3 is built from 15 residues. V dropped 6 bases and J dropped 5 bases, with 19 bases sitting between them. From germline, CDR1 is MGHDK and CDR2 SYGVNS.

This clonotype was seen many times. The chain has TRBV10-2 and TRBJ2-7; perhaps TRBD2 as D (5 bases). Germline CDR1 reads WSHSY; CDR2 reads SAAADI. This CDR3 region has 15 residues. V lost 3 bases and J 0 bases, leaving 12 bases between the germline ends. This CDR3 reads CASSDVGNNSYEQYF. The DNA of the CDR3 is TGCGCCAGCAGTGACGTCGGGAACAACTCCTACGAGCAGTACTTC.

The chain employs TRBV5-1 and TRBJ2-5; 10 nucleotides line up with TRBD2. CDR1 and CDR2 from the germline V gene are SGHRS and YFSETQ. This CDR3 has 16 residues. The ends lost 4 bases at V and 1 base at J; junction bases unmatched: 7. The CDR3 coding sequence is TGCGCCAGCAGCCTCACCGGACTAGCGGCCCAAGAGACCCAGTACTTC. Translation: CASSLTGLAAQETQYF.

This clonotype appeared many times. The rearrangement joins TRBV11-2 to TRBJ2-7; the match to TRBD2 covers 9 bases. Germline lookup yields CDR1 SGHAT and CDR2 FQNNGV. The CDR3 has 14 residues. V shed 4 bases and J 2 bases; nucleotides not matched to a gene: 3. CDR3 sequence reads: CASSSASGAYEQYF. The CDR3 DNA follows: TGTGCCAGCAGCTCTGCTAGCGGGGCCTACGAGCAGTACTTC.

This clonotype was counted at least ten times. J is TRBJ2-2 and V is TRBV25-1; D is uncertain. V gave up 4 bases and J gave up 6 bases, with 3 bases separating them. The CDR3 sequence is 11 residues long. Per the germline V gene, CDR1 is MGHDK and CDR2 is SYGVNS. CDR3 residues: CASSGPGELFF. The CDR3 nucleotides read TGTGCCAGCAGTGGCCCCGGGGAGCTGTTTTTT. Drawing the rest from reference TRBV25-1 and TRBJ2-2, the complete variable domain is EADIYQTPRYLVIGTGKKITLECSQTMGHDKMYWYQQDPGMELHLIHYSYGVNSTEKGDLSSESTVSRIRTEHFPLTLESARPSHTSQYLCASSGPGELFFGEGSRLTVL.

The chain uses TRBV27 and TRBJ2-7; 7 bases map to TRBD2. V was pared by 3 bases and J by 0 bases, with 8 bases of the junction left unmatched. The CDR3 has 16 amino acids. The germline gives CDR1 MNHEY, CDR2 SMNVEV (reference sequence). The CDR3 spells CASSFLADAPSYEQYF. The CDR3 DNA reads as TGTGCCAGCAGTTTTCTAGCGGATGCTCCCTCCTACGAGCAGTACTTC.

This clonotype has a count of ten or more. V and J are TRBV7-9 and TRBJ2-5; D might be TRBD2 (6 bases). V was pared by 2 bases and J by 5 bases, with 15 bases between. CDR3 length equals 15 residues. Germline loops: CDR1 SEHNR, CDR2 FQNEAQ (reference sequence). The CDR3 here is CASSLLGGTAETQYF. For the CDR3, the DNA is TGTGCCAGCAGCTTACTTGGGGGGACTGCGGAGACCCAGTACTTC.

The V and J genes are TRBV4-2 and TRBJ1-2, with D uncertain. Per germline, CDR1 LGHNA and CDR2 YNFKEQ. V was pared by 4 bases and J by 0 bases, with 18 bases between. This CDR3 region has 17 residues. CDR3 region: CASSPRTGSNSNYGYTF. As DNA, the CDR3 is TGTGCCAGCAGCCCCCGGACGGGATCAAACTCTAACTATGGCTACACCTTC.

This clonotype has ten or more counts. V is TRBV6-5 and J is TRBJ2-7; the match to TRBD2 covers 8 bases. This CDR3 contains 17 residues. The ends lost 4 bases at V and 5 bases at J; junction bases unmatched: 16. CDR1 and CDR2 (germline): MNHEY, SVGAGI. The CDR3 DNA reads as TGTGCCAGCAGTTTCGCCGTTTCGGGACTAGTGGTCGACGAGCAGTACTTC. It yields the protein CASSFAVSGLVVDEQYF.

This clonotype has a count of ten or more. The chain carries TRBV25-1 and TRBJ2-7; no definite D call. The length of the CDR3 is 12 residues. Germline assignment: CDR1 MGHDK and CDR2 SYGVNS. The germline V and J ends were trimmed by 8 bases and 3 bases, with 11 bases remaining between them. The CDR3: CASSRESYEQYF. CDR3 DNA: TGTGCCAGCTCTCGAGAGAGCTACGAGCAGTACTTC.

The J gene is TRBJ2-2, the V gene TRBV7-8; 11 bases map to TRBD2. The CDR3 length is 18 residues. Trimming took 5 bases from V and 4 from J; bases not matched to a gene: 12. CDR1 and CDR2 from the germline V gene are SGHVS and FQNEAQ. CDR3 sequence (DNA): TGTGCCAGCAGCCCCATTCGATGGCTAGCGGGAGGCACCGGGGAGCTGTTTTTT. It is translated as CASSPIRWLAGGTGELFF.

On this clonotype: A much larger clone lies a single base off, so this may be a read error. The conserved final phenylalanine or tryptophan is absent from the CDR3, which likely points to a read error. CDR3 amino acids: CASNELWTGLTGELFL. CDR3 nucleotide sequence: TGTGCCAGCAATGAATTGTGGACAGGGCTCACCGGGGAGCTGTTTTTG. V gene TRBV6-1 combines with J gene TRBJ2-2; 8 bases match TRBD1. This CDR3 has 16 amino acids. Germline-derived CDR1 and CDR2 are MNHNS and SASEGT.

This clonotype was counted many times. This sequence joins TRBV30 and TRBJ2-2; no firm D call. CDR1 is GTSNPN and CDR2 is SVGIG in the germline V gene (reference sequence). Trimming shortened V by 0 bases and J by 3 bases, and 5 bases separated the two germline ends. The CDR3 has 13 amino acids. The CDR3 DNA sequence: TGTGCCTGGAGTGTGCTATACACCGGGGAGCTGTTTTTT. This encodes CAWSVLYTGELFF.